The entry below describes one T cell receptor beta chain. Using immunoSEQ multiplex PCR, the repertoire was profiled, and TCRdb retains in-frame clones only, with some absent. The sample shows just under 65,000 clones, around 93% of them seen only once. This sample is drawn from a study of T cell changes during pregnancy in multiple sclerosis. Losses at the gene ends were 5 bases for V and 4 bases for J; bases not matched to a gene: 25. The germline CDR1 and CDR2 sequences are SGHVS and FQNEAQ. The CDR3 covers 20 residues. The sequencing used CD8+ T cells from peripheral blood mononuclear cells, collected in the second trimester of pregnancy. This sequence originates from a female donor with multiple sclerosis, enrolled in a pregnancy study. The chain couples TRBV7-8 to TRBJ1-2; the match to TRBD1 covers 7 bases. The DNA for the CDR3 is TGTGCCAGCAGCCAGCCACTGGGCGGGGACAGCCCGTTCCTTACCTATGGCTACACCTTC. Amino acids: CASSQPLGGDSPFLTYGYTF.